The source of this TCR beta chain is a study of T cells after yellow fever vaccination. Study results and limitations: After the booster, roughly 96% of CD4 and more than 75% of CD8 primary-response clones were re-detected.

Template switching by 5'RACE produced TCR cDNA, adding a universal primer site and UMIs. TCRdb used MiXCR to reprocess the 5' RACE reads, holding one entry per CDR3 protein. The table includes about 200,000 distinct CDR3 sequences, 2.5% to 3.5% detected once. V was shortened by 0 bases and J by 0 bases, with 15 bases between the two germline ends. Germline-derived CDR1 and CDR2 are MGHRA and YSYEKL. This CDR3 has 18 amino acids. This clonotype was counted only a few times. Its target is not known. The material was CD4+ T cells sorted from PBMCs, obtained 10 days after the yellow fever booster vaccination. This chain uses TRBV4-1 with TRBJ2-1; unclear D gene. This sequence originates from a man aged 18 to 35 who received the YFV17D yellow fever vaccine. The CDR3 nucleotides read TGCGCCAGCAGCCAAGAGCCGGCGGTACCGAGCTCCTACAATGAGCAGTTCTTC. Translated, it gives CASSQEPAVPSSYNEQFF.